The 29 T cell receptor beta chains presented below share a single source sample, sequenced in a study of a mutant IDH1 vaccine in newly diagnosed glioma. For these receptors, no antigen is known. Described time point: week 47, end of study. Doses of 300 ug of mutant IDH1 20-mer peptide were given with topical imiquimod. Measured with immunoSEQ multiplex PCR; TCRdb has only the in-frame clones, and not every one. The table lists about 90,000 clones, about 90% of them singletons. This sample comprised PBMCs, obtained from a glioma patient whose treatment included an IDH1 peptide vaccine. Receptors were obtained from a woman aged 50 to 60 with glioma.

V usage is TRBV5-8 and J usage is TRBJ2-7; perhaps TRBD1 as D (5 bases). Trimming cost V 0 bases and J 0 bases, with 16 bases left between them. The CDR3 covers 17 residues. The germline V gene encodes CDR1 SGHTS and CDR2 YDEGEE. CDR3 sequence reads: CASSLEKTGWSSYEQYF. The DNA for the CDR3 is TGTGCCAGCAGCTTGGAGAAAACAGGCTGGAGCTCCTACGAGCAGTACTTC. Supplemented by reference TRBV5-8 and TRBJ2-7, the full variable domain reads EAGVTQSPTHLIKTRGQQATLRCSPISGHTSVYWYQQALGLGLQFLLWYDEGEERNRGNFPPRFSGRQFPNYSSELNVNALELEDSALYLCASSLEKTGWSSYEQYFGPGTRLTVT.

The chain employs TRBV7-9 and TRBJ1-5; 8 bases align to TRBD1. Germline CDR1 SEHNR, CDR2 FQNEAQ (reference sequence). CDR3 length: 15 residues. Trimming at V came to 4 bases and at J to 7 bases, leaving 9 bases not matched to a gene. In DNA form, the CDR3 reads TGTGCCAGCAGCTCTGACAGGGGAAGAGGACAGCCCCAGCATTTT. It specifies CASSSDRGRGQPQHF.

The rearrangement links TRBV18 to TRBJ1-2, with D tentatively TRBD1 (6 bases). Germline loops: CDR1 KGHSH, CDR2 LQKENI. The CDR3 is 14 amino acids. V lost 0 bases and J 2 bases, leaving 7 bases between the germline ends. The CDR3 reads CASSPPQGNYGYTF. In DNA, the CDR3 is TGTGCCAGCTCACCACCCCAGGGGAACTATGGCTACACCTTC.

This chain uses TRBV28 with TRBJ1-6, with 9 bases identical to TRBD1. The length of the CDR3 is 13 residues. The germline V gene encodes CDR1 MDHEN and CDR2 SYDVKM. V gave up 8 bases and J gave up 10 bases; unmatched junction bases: 6. The CDR3 DNA sequence: TGTGCCAGCTCGACAGGGGGTCGCTCACCCCTCCACTTT. Amino acid sequence: CASSTGGRSPLHF.

The gene calls are TRBV28 and TRBJ1-2, with D uncertain. CDR3 size: 14 residues. The V gene lost 5 bases and the J gene lost 1 base, with 11 bases spanning the gap. Germline V lookup: CDR1 MDHEN, CDR2 SYDVKM. In DNA form, the CDR3 reads TGTGCCAGCAGTGAGACCCAATATAACTATGGCTACACCTTC. Its translation: CASSETQYNYGYTF.

The chain recombines TRBV9 with TRBJ2-1; D perhaps matches TRBD2 (5 bases). Germline V lookup: CDR1 SGDLS, CDR2 YYNGEE. The CDR3 spans 16 residues. V was shortened by 3 bases and J by 5 bases, with 18 bases between the two germline ends. CDR3 DNA sequence: TGTGCCAGCAGCGAGAGGGATATACCGGGAAACAATGAGCAGTTCTTC. Translated, it gives CASSERDIPGNNEQFF.

V is TRBV4-2 and J is TRBJ2-7; possibly TRBD1 for D (6 bases). The CDR3 contains 15 residues. V lost 4 bases, J lost 7 bases, and 20 bases lay in between. Germline V gives CDR1 LGHNA, CDR2 YNFKEQ. In nucleotides, the CDR3 is TGTGCCAGCAGCCGGGCAGGGGCCAGTCTAAGGGAGCAGTACTTC. Protein: CASSRAGASLREQYF.

This chain joins TRBV7-3 and TRBJ2-3; D call uncertain. This CDR3 contains 15 residues. Trimming left V 2 bases short and J 0 bases short, with 9 bases between. CDR1 and CDR2 from the germline V gene are SGHTA and FQGTGA. CDR3 sequence: CASSLQAFSTDTQYF. The CDR3 nucleotides are TGTGCCAGCAGCTTACAAGCTTTCAGCACAGATACGCAGTATTTT.

The chain combines TRBV6-5 with TRBJ1-2, with a weak D call TRBD1 (6 bases). Germline V lookup: CDR1 MNHEY, CDR2 SVGAGI. Trimming cost V 0 bases and J 8 bases, with 10 bases left between them. The CDR3 has 13 amino acids. CDR3: CASSYSRGAGYTF. In DNA, the CDR3 is TGTGCCAGCAGTTACTCGCGGGGGGCAGGCTACACCTTC.

The chain recombines TRBV28 with TRBJ2-2; tentatively, D is TRBD2 (6 bases). The germline V gene has CDR1 MDHEN and CDR2 SYDVKM. CDR3 length equals 12 residues. V was clipped by 5 bases and J by 7 bases, with 8 bases between them. CDR3 amino acids: CASSLSGGELFF. The CDR3 nucleotides are TGTGCCAGCAGTCTTAGCGGCGGGGAGCTGTTTTTT.

CDR3 DNA: TGTGCCAGCAGTGTGAGTGAGACAGTTGGAAACACCATATATTTT. It yields the protein CASSVSETVGNTIYF. The chain recombines TRBV7-6 with TRBJ1-3, with D perhaps TRBD1 (5 bases). Germline CDR1 and CDR2: SGHVS and FNYEAQ. This CDR3 is 15 amino acids long. Trimming left V 6 bases short and J 3 bases short, with 15 bases between. The variable domain in full, completed from reference TRBV7-6 and TRBJ1-3, reads GAGVSQSPRYKVTKRGQDVALRCDPISGHVSLYWYRQALGQGPEFLTYFNYEAQQDKSGLPNDRFSAERPEGSISTLTIQRTEQRDSAMYRCASSVSETVGNTIYFGEGSWLTVV.

The chain joins TRBV30 to TRBJ2-7; 7 nucleotides line up with TRBD1. J was trimmed by 2 bases and V by 5 bases; bases with no gene match: 15. CDR3 size: 16 residues. Germline V CDR1 and CDR2: GTSNPN, SVGIG (reference sequence). CDR3 region: CAWGRQQGSSAYEQYF. The CDR3, as DNA: TGTGCCTGGGGACGTCAACAGGGGAGCTCCGCCTACGAGCAGTACTTC. The whole variable domain, remainder taken from reference TRBV30 and TRBJ2-7, is SQTIHQWPATLVQPVGSPLSLECTVEGTSNPNLYWYRQAAGRGLQLLFYSVGIGQISSEVPQNLSASRPQDRQFILSSKKLLLSDSGFYLCAWGRQQGSSAYEQYFGPGTRLTVT.

The chain has TRBV5-1 and TRBJ1-3; D ambiguous. V was clipped by 4 bases and J by 4 bases, with 18 bases between them. The germline CDR1 and CDR2 sequences are SGHRS and YFSETQ. This CDR3 region has 16 residues. The DNA of the CDR3 is TGCGCCAGCAGCCCAAACACTGAGGGTTCGGGAAACACCATATATTTT. It is translated as CASSPNTEGSGNTIYF.

CDR3 bases: TGCGCCAGCAGCTTGGGTTCGGGGGAGGAGACCCAGTACTTC. It is translated as CASSLGSGEETQYF. V gene TRBV5-1 combines with J gene TRBJ2-5, with a tentative D call TRBD2 (6 bases). This CDR3 is 14 amino acids long. CDR1 is SGHRS and CDR2 is YFSETQ in the germline V gene. Trimming took 0 bases from V and 5 from J, leaving 11 bases between them.

The rearrangement links TRBV27 to TRBJ2-7; TRBD1 might be the D (6 bases). This CDR3 spans 12 amino acids. Germline loops: CDR1 MNHEY, CDR2 SMNVEV (reference sequence). Trimming cost V 6 bases and J 5 bases, with 11 bases left between them. The CDR3 DNA reads as TGTGCCAGCAGCCGAGGGGACAACGAGCAGTACTTC. Protein product: CASSRGDNEQYF.

This clone was seen a single time. The rearrangement uses TRBV2 and TRBJ1-4; tentative D call: TRBD1 (5 bases). CDR3 size: 15 residues. Germline lookup yields CDR1 SNHLY and CDR2 FYNNEI. The V end was cut by 11 bases, the J end by 0 bases, with 16 bases between. The CDR3 loop is CAGEGEAATNEKLFF. The DNA of the CDR3 is TGTGCCGGCGAAGGGGAGGCTGCAACTAATGAAAAACTGTTTTTT.

The chain recombines TRBV5-1 with TRBJ1-6, with unresolved D. V was shortened by 0 bases and J by 7 bases, with 5 bases between the two germline ends. Germline values: CDR1 SGHRS, CDR2 YFSETQ. The CDR3 runs 13 residues. As DNA, the CDR3 is TGCGCCAGCAGCTTGGATGGGAATTCACCCCTCCACTTT. Translation gives CASSLDGNSPLHF.

The chain uses TRBV2 and TRBJ1-5, with D possibly TRBD1 on 6 matching bases. Trimming took 2 bases from V and 0 from J, leaving 8 bases between them. Germline lookup yields CDR1 SNHLY and CDR2 FYNNEI. The CDR3 consists of 15 residues. CDR3 residues: CASSEYRDSNQPQHF. The CDR3 nucleotides are TGTGCCAGCAGTGAATACAGGGATAGCAATCAGCCCCAGCATTTT.

This chain uses TRBV19 with TRBJ2-1, with D possibly TRBD2 on 6 matching bases. Germline-derived CDR1 and CDR2 are LNHDA and SQIVND (reference sequence). The CDR3 runs to 14 residues. Trimming stripped 2 bases from V and 8 bases from J, with 13 bases between. The CDR3: CASSILASRHEQFF. The CDR3 DNA is TGTGCCAGTAGTATACTAGCGTCCCGCCATGAGCAGTTCTTC.

The chain employs TRBV19 and TRBJ2-7; 8 positions agree with TRBD1. V dropped 3 bases and J dropped 3; count of bases not matched to a gene: 1. CDR1 and CDR2 from the germline V gene are LNHDA and SQIVND (reference sequence). This CDR3 is built from 13 residues. The chain's CDR3 is CASSIGQGYEQYF. CDR3 nucleotides: TGTGCCAGTAGTATTGGACAGGGCTACGAGCAGTACTTC.

The rearrangement joins TRBV5-1 to TRBJ2-2; 7 bases agree with TRBD1. Trimming took 5 bases from V and 4 from J; bases not matched to a gene: 5. This CDR3 contains 14 residues. In germline, CDR1 is SGHRS, CDR2 YFSETQ. For the CDR3, the DNA is TGCGCCAGCAGGAGACAGGGTGGCACCGGGGAGCTGTTTTTT. This codes for CASRRQGGTGELFF.

The chain has TRBV7-9 and TRBJ2-5; a possible D gene is TRBD2 (6 bases). This CDR3 has 14 amino acids. The V and J ends lost 5 bases and 5 bases respectively, with 15 bases between them. The germline V gene encodes CDR1 SEHNR and CDR2 FQNEAQ (reference sequence). CDR3 DNA: TGTGCCAGCAGCCCCCGGGGTGGAGGGGAGACCCAGTACTTC. Translation: CASSPRGGGETQYF.

The rearrangement uses TRBV4-1 and TRBJ1-5; D call uncertain. Trimming shortened V by 0 bases and J by 0 bases, and 15 bases separated the two germline ends. The germline V gene has CDR1 MGHRA and CDR2 YSYEKL. The CDR3 is made up of 18 amino acids. The chain's CDR3 is CASSQDGQAVYSNQPQHF. The DNA of the CDR3 is TGCGCCAGCAGCCAAGATGGGCAGGCGGTTTATAGCAATCAGCCCCAGCATTTT.

This chain joins TRBV2 and TRBJ2-7; TRBD1 aligns across 8 bases. CDR3 length: 12 residues. Germline V CDR1 and CDR2: SNHLY, FYNNEI. V dropped 2 bases and J dropped 10; count of bases not matched to a gene: 4. The CDR3 DNA follows: TGTGCCAGCAGTGAACGGACAGGGAATCAGTACTTC. Residues: CASSERTGNQYF. Full variable domain (outside the CDR3, taken from reference TRBV2 and TRBJ2-7): EPEVTQTPSHQVTQMGQEVILRCVPISNHLYFYWYRQILGQKVEFLVSFYNNEISEKSEIFDDQFSVERPDGSNFTLKIRSTKLEDSAMYFCASSERTGNQYFGPGTRLTVT.

CDR3 sequence (DNA): TGTGCCAGCTCGCTACAGGGTACCGGGGCCAACGTCCTGACTTTC. Residues: CASSLQGTGANVLTF. The chain employs TRBV18 and TRBJ2-6; D may be TRBD1 (6 bases). The CDR3 loop spans 15 amino acids. Germline V gene sequence: CDR1 KGHSH, CDR2 LQKENI. The V end was cut by 6 bases, the J end by 4 bases, with 13 bases between. The whole variable domain, filled in from reference TRBV18 and TRBJ2-6, reads NAGVMQNPRHLVRRRGQEARLRCSPMKGHSHVYWYRQLPEEGLKFMVYLQKENIIDESGMPKERFSAEFPKEGPSILRIQQVVRGDSAAYFCASSLQGTGANVLTFGAGSRLTVL.

V gene TRBV5-1 combines with J gene TRBJ2-7; perhaps TRBD1 as D (5 bases). V was clipped by 0 bases and J by 5 bases, with 6 bases between them. This CDR3 contains 12 residues. Germline CDR1 SGHRS, CDR2 YFSETQ. The CDR3 protein is CASSLGGHEQYF. CDR3 bases: TGCGCCAGCAGCTTGGGGGGCCACGAGCAGTACTTC.

The chain is built from TRBV9 and TRBJ2-1; TRBD1 matches at 7 bases. From germline, CDR1 is SGDLS and CDR2 YYNGEE. Trimming cost V 1 base and J 7 bases; bases outside gene matches: 5. This CDR3 contains 14 residues. The CDR3, as DNA: TGTGCCAGCAGCGTAACAGGGGAGTTTAATGAGCAGTTCTTC. It is translated as CASSVTGEFNEQFF. Full variable domain (outside the CDR3, taken from reference TRBV9 and TRBJ2-1): DSGVTQTPKHLITATGQRVTLRCSPRSGDLSVYWYQQSLDQGLQFLIQYYNGEERAKGNILERFSAQQFPDLHSELNLSSLELGDSALYFCASSVTGEFNEQFFGPGTRLTVL.

The genes are TRBV18 and TRBJ1-2; 11 bases are a match to TRBD1. Looked up from germline, CDR1 is KGHSH and CDR2 is LQKENI. CDR3 length: 14 residues. With V trimmed by 3 bases and J by 7 bases, 4 bases remained unmatched. CDR3 residues: CASSPGDRGTGYTF. The CDR3 bases are TGTGCCAGCTCACCGGGGGACAGGGGGACTGGCTACACCTTC.

The chain combines TRBV4-2 with TRBJ1-2, with unresolved D. CDR1 is LGHNA, CDR2 YNFKEQ, per germline. V was clipped by 0 bases and J by 7 bases, with 9 bases between them. The CDR3 length is 13 residues. The CDR3 coding sequence is TGTGCCAGCAGCCAAGACCTAGGCGGTGGCTACACCTTC. It translates to CASSQDLGGGYTF.